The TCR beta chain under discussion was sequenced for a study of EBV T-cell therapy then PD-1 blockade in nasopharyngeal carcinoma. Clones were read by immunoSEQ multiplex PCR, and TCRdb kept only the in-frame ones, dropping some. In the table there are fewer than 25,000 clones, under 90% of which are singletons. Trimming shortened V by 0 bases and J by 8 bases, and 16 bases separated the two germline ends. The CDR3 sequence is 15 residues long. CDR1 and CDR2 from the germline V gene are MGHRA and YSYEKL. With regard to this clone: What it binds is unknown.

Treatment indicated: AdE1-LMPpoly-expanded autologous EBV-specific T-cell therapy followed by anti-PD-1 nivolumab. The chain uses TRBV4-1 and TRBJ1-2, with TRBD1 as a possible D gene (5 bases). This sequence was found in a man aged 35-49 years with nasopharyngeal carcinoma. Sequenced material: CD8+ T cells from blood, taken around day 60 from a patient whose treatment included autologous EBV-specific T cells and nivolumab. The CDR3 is CASSQEWTTRSGYTF. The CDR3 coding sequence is TGCGCCAGCAGCCAAGAATGGACAACTCGGAGCGGCTACACCTTC.